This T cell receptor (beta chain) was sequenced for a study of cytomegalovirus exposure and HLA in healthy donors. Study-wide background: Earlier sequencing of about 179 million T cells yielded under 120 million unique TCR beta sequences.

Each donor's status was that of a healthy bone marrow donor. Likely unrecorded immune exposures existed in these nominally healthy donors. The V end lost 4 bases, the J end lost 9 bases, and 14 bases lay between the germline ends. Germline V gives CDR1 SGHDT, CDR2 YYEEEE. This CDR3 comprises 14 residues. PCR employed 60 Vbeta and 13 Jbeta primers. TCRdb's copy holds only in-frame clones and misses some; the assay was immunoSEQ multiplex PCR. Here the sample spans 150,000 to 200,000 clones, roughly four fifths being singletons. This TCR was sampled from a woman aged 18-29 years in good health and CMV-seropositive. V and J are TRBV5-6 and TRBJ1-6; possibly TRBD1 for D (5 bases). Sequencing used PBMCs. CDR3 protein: CASSPGVHGSPLHF. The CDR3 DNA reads TGTGCCAGCAGCCCGGGGGTCCATGGTTCACCCCTCCACTTT.